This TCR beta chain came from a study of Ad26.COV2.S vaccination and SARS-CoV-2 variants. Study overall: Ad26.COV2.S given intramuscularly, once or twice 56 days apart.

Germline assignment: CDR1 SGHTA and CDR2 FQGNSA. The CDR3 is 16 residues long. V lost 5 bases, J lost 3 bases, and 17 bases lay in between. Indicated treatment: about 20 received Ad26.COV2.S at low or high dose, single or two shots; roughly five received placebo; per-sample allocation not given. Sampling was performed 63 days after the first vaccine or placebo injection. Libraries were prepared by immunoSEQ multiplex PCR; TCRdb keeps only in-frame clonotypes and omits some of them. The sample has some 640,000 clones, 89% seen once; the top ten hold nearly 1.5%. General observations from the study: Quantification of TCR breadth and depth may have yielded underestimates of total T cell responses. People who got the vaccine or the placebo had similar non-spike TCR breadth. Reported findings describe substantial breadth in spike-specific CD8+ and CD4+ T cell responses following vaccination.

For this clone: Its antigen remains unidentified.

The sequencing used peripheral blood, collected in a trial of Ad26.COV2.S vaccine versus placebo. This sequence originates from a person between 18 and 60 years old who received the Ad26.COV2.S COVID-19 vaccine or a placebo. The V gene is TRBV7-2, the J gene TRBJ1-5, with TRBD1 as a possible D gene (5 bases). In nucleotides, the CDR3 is TGTGCCAGCAGCCCCTCAGGAGGGGTCCCCAATCAGCCCCAGCATTTT. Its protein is CASSPSGGVPNQPQHF.